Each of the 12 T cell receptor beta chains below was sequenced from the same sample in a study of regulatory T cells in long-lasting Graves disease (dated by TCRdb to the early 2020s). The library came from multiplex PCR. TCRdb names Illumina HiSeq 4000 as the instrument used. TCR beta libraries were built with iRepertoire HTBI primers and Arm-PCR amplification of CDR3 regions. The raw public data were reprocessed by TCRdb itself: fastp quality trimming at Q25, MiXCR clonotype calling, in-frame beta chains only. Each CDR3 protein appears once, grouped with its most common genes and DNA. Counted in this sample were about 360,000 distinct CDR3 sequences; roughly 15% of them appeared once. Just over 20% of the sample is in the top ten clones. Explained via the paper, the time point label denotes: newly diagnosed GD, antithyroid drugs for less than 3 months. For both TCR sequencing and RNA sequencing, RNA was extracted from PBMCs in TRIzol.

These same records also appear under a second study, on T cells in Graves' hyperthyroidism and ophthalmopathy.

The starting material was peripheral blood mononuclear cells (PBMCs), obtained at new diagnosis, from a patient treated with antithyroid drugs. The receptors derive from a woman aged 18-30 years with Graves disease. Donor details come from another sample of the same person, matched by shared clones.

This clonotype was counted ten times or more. DNA for the CDR3: TGCGCCAGCCAGCAAGCTAGCGGGAGCCCAGATACGCAGTATTTT. Amino acid sequence: CASQQASGSPDTQYF. V usage is TRBV5-1 and J usage is TRBJ2-3; 10 nucleotides align to TRBD2. Germline assignment: CDR1 SGHRS and CDR2 YFSETQ. The CDR3 is 15 amino acids. V dropped 7 bases and J dropped 4; count of bases not matched to a gene: 9.

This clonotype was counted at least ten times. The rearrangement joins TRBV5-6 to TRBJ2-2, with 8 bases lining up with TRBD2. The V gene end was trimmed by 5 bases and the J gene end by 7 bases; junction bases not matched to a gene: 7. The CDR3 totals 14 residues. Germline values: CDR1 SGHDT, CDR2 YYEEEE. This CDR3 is CASRSGGLDGELFF. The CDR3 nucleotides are TGTGCCAGCAGGTCGGGGGGGCTTGACGGGGAGCTGTTTTTT.

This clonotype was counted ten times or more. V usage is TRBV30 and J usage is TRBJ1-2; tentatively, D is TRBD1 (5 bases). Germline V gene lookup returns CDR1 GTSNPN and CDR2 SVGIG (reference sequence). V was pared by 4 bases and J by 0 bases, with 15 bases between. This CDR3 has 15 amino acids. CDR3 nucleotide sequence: TGTGCCTGGAATCCCGGAGGGGTTTCTAACTATGGCTACACCTTC. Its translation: CAWNPGGVSNYGYTF.

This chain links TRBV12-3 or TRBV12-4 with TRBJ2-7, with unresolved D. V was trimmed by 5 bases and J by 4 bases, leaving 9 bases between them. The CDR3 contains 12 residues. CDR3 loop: CASSRPGYEQYF. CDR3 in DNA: TGTGCCAGCAGTCGGCCCGGGTACGAGCAGTACTTC.

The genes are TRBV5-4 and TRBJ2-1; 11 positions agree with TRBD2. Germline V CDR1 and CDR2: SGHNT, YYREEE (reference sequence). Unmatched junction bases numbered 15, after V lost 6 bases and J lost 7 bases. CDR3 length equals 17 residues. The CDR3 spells CASTPGLVAGGRNEQFF. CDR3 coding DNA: TGTGCCAGCACCCCGGGGTTAGTAGCGGGGGGGCGGAATGAGCAGTTCTTC.

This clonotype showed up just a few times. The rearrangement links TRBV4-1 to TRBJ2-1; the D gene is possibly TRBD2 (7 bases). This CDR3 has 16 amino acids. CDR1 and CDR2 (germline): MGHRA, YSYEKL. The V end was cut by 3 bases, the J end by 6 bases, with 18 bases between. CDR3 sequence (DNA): TGCGCCAGCAGCCACATTTTTGGGGGGGGCGGCAATGAGCAGTTCTTC. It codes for CASSHIFGGGGNEQFF.

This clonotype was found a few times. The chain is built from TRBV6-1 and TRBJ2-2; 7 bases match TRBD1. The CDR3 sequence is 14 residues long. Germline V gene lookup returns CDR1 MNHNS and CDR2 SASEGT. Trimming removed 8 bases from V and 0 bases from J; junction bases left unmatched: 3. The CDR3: CASSDRANTGELFF. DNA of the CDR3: TGTGCCAGCTCCGACAGGGCGAACACCGGGGAGCTGTTTTTT.

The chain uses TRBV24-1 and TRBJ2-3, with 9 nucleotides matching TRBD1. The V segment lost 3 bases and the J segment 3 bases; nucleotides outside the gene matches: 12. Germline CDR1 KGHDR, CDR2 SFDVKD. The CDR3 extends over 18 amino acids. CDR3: CATSDPPGWTGVTDTQYF. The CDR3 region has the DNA TGTGCCACCAGTGATCCCCCAGGGTGGACAGGGGTTACAGATACGCAGTATTTT.

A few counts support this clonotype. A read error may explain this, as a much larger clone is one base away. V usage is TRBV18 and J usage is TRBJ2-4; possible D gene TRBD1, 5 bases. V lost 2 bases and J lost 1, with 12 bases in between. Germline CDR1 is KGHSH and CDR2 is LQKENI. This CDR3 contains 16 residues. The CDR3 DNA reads TGTGCCAGCTCACCAGGGGCCAGGATGGCCAAAAACATTCAGTACTTC. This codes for CASSPGARMAKNIQYF.

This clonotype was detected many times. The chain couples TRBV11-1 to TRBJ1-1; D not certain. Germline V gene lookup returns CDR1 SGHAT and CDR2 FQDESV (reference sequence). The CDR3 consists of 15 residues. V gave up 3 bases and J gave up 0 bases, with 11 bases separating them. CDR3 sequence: CASSFDFSLNTEAFF. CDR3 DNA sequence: TGTGCCAGCAGCTTCGATTTCAGCCTGAACACTGAAGCTTTCTTT.

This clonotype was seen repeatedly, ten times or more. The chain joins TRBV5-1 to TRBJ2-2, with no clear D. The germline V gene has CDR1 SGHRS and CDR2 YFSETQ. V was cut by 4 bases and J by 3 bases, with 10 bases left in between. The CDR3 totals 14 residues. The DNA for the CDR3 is TGCGCCAGCAGCCCAGACGGCGACACCGGGGAGCTGTTTTTT. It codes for CASSPDGDTGELFF.

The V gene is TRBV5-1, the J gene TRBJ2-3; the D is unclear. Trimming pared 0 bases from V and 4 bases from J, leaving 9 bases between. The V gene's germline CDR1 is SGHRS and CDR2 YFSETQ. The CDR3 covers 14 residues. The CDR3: CASSLGTSSDTQYF. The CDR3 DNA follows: TGCGCCAGCAGCTTGGGAACCTCTTCAGATACGCAGTATTTT.